These 16 T cell receptor beta chains share one sample of origin, sequenced in a study of OX40 agonist ivuxolimab in advanced cancers. Produced via immunoSEQ multiplex PCR; TCRdb's table is partial and in-frame only. The sample has tens of thousands of clones; roughly 84% are singletons. The source was CD4+ or CD8+ T cells sorted from blood, collected in a trial of the OX40 agonist ivuxolimab. The receptors come from an adult with an advanced solid tumor such as melanoma, head and neck, liver or kidney cancer.

The CDR3 sequence: CASSIGQGPREAFF. The DNA for the CDR3 is TGTGCCAGCAGCATTGGACAAGGCCCCAGAGAAGCTTTCTTT. The chain recombines TRBV6-1 with TRBJ1-1; D is possibly TRBD1 (5 bases). Trimming shortened V by 6 bases and J by 8 bases, and 19 bases separated the two germline ends. CDR1 MNHNS and CDR2 SASEGT come from the germline V gene. There are 14 residues in the CDR3.

The chain combines TRBV5-1 with TRBJ1-2, with no clear D. The CDR3 is 11 amino acids. V was trimmed by 4 bases and J by 4 bases, leaving 5 bases between them. Germline loops: CDR1 SGHRS, CDR2 YFSETQ. The DNA of the CDR3 is TGCGCCAGCAGCGGACTCTATGGCTACACCTTC. Translating gives CASSGLYGYTF.

The table lists this clone with a few counts. This chain joins TRBV6-5 and TRBJ1-6; possibly TRBD1 for D (5 bases). V was pared by 6 bases and J by 9 bases, with 15 bases between. The CDR3 length is 14 residues. CDR1 MNHEY and CDR2 SVGAGI come from the germline V gene. CDR3 nucleotide sequence: TGTGCCAGCAGGGCACAGGAGGGGATTTCACCCCTCCACTTT. Protein: CASRAQEGISPLHF.

The rearrangement uses TRBV9 and TRBJ1-3; 7 nucleotides line up with TRBD1. Germline CDR1 and CDR2: SGDLS and YYNGEE. The CDR3 contains 16 residues. V was pared by 4 bases and J by 0 bases, with 7 bases of the junction left unmatched. In nucleotides, the CDR3 is TGTGCCAGCAGCCACGGGACAGCGAGCTCTGGAAACACCATATATTTT. Protein product: CASSHGTASSGNTIYF.

V gene TRBV4-2 combines with J gene TRBJ2-4; weak D call: TRBD1 (5 bases). From germline, CDR1 is LGHNA and CDR2 YNFKEQ. The V and J ends lost 7 bases and 4 bases respectively, with 17 bases between them. There are 15 residues in the CDR3. The CDR3 loop is CASTPSGAAKNIQYF. Here the CDR3 DNA reads TGTGCCAGCACCCCAAGTGGGGCAGCAAAAAACATTCAGTACTTC.

The CDR3 region is CASSVGLAGVIGELFF. The CDR3 DNA is TGTGCCAGCAGCGTAGGACTAGCGGGGGTTATCGGGGAGCTGTTTTTT. The chain links TRBV9 to TRBJ2-2, with 12 bases matching TRBD2. This CDR3 is built from 16 residues. The V and J ends lost 0 bases and 7 bases, in that order; junction bases with no gene match: 4. Germline V gene sequence: CDR1 SGDLS, CDR2 YYNGEE. Complete variable domain (other parts from reference TRBV9 and TRBJ2-2): DSGVTQTPKHLITATGQRVTLRCSPRSGDLSVYWYQQSLDQGLQFLIQYYNGEERAKGNILERFSAQQFPDLHSELNLSSLELGDSALYFCASSVGLAGVIGELFFGEGSRLTVL.

For the CDR3, the DNA is TGTGCCAGCAGCACCCACAGGGGTGGGACAGATACGCAGTATTTT. Its translation is CASSTHRGGTDTQYF. V and J are TRBV9 and TRBJ2-3; 7 nucleotides agree with TRBD1. With V trimmed by 4 bases and J by 3 bases, 8 bases remained unmatched. Per the germline V gene, CDR1 is SGDLS and CDR2 is YYNGEE. The CDR3 totals 15 residues.

The gene calls are TRBV5-5 and TRBJ1-3; tentatively, D is TRBD1 (5 bases). Trimming removed 4 bases from V and 0 bases from J, with 20 bases in between. The V gene's germline CDR1 is SGHKS and CDR2 YYEKEE (reference sequence). The CDR3 is 18 amino acids. CDR3 nucleotides: TGTGCCAGCAGCCCCCGAATTGACGGGACGTTCTCTGGAAACACCATATATTTT. This sequence encodes CASSPRIDGTFSGNTIYF.

This clone was counted only a few times. The V and J genes are TRBV19 and TRBJ2-3; 11 nucleotides line up with TRBD2. Trimming at V came to 4 bases and at J to 5 bases, leaving 5 bases not matched to a gene. The CDR3 is made up of 15 amino acids. In germline, CDR1 is LNHDA, CDR2 SQIVND (reference sequence). CDR3 sequence (DNA): TGTGCCAGTAGTAGCACTAGCGGGGGAAGAGATACGCAGTATTTT. Its translation: CASSSTSGGRDTQYF.

The chain joins TRBV7-3 to TRBJ2-3; D tentatively fits TRBD1 or TRBD2 (6 bases each). The CDR3 covers 14 residues. Germline CDR1 is SGHTA and CDR2 is FQGTGA. Trimming removed 4 bases at V and 6 bases at J, with 14 bases between. The CDR3: CASSSLGGRDTQYF. The DNA for the CDR3 is TGTGCCAGCAGCTCCTTAGGGGGGCGGGATACGCAGTATTTT.

By frequency in the sample, this clone is medium-sized. The chain uses TRBV9 and TRBJ2-2; maybe TRBD1 (5 bases). The CDR3 totals 16 residues. Trimming pared 0 bases from V and 1 base from J, leaving 10 bases between. CDR1 and CDR2 from the germline V gene are SGDLS and YYNGEE. The CDR3 DNA reads as TGTGCCAGCAGCGTAGGGGGCGCCGTGAACACCGGGGAGCTGTTTTTT. It yields the protein CASSVGGAVNTGELFF.

The J gene is TRBJ1-1, the V gene TRBV5-4; the match to TRBD1 covers 11 bases. The CDR3 length is 16 residues. V lost 0 bases and J lost 4; bases outside the gene matches: 5. From germline, CDR1 is SGHNT and CDR2 YYREEE (reference sequence). CDR3 coding DNA: TGTGCCAGCAGCTTGGGGACAGGGGGCGTGGGCACTGAAGCTTTCTTT. Protein: CASSLGTGGVGTEAFF.

This clone was counted between two and nine times. J is TRBJ1-2 and V is TRBV10-3; D may be TRBD1 (5 bases). This CDR3 has 12 residues. The V and J ends lost 5 bases and 6 bases respectively, with 10 bases between them. CDR1 and CDR2 (germline): ENHRY, SYGVKD. For the CDR3, the DNA is TGTGCCATCAGTCAGGGTTCCCATGGCTACACCTTC. Its translation: CAISQGSHGYTF.

The gene calls are TRBV28 and TRBJ2-3, with 9 bases fitting TRBD2. The CDR3 is 16 amino acids. Germline V lookup: CDR1 MDHEN, CDR2 SYDVKM. V gave up 3 bases and J gave up 8 bases; unmatched junction bases: 12. DNA of the CDR3: TGTGCCAGCAGTTTGAGTCTAGCGGGATCAGGAGGTACGCAGTATTTT. Amino acids: CASSLSLAGSGGTQYF.

The chain is built from TRBV5-1 and TRBJ1-5; D remains unclear. In germline, CDR1 is SGHRS, CDR2 YFSETQ. CDR3 size: 21 residues. Trimming shortened V by 6 bases and J by 0 bases, and 31 bases separated the two germline ends. CDR3 in DNA: TGCGCCAGCAACCACCGCCGCCCCGATCAAAAGGTCCCCAATAGCAATCAGCCCCAGCATTTT. Translating it yields CASNHRRPDQKVPNSNQPQHF.

In its sample, this clone was seen a few times. This chain links TRBV10-3 with TRBJ1-1; D gene unclear. V shed 10 bases and J shed 1 base, with 7 bases lying between them. Germline loops: CDR1 ENHRY, CDR2 SYGVKD. The CDR3 length is 11 residues. CDR3: CATWGNTEAFF. CDR3 DNA sequence: TGTGCCACTTGGGGGAACACTGAAGCTTTCTTT.